This TCR beta chain appears in the sequencing data of a study of cytomegalovirus exposure and HLA in healthy donors. This PCR relied on a set of 60 Vbeta primers and 13 Jbeta primers. The assay was immunoSEQ multiplex PCR, and TCRdb's table has in-frame clones only and misses some. This sample yields 130,000 or so clones, of which more than 55% are seen a single time; 6.5% belongs to the top ten. Germline V lookup: CDR1 MDHEN, CDR2 SYDVKM. The CDR3 sequence is 10 residues long. Concerning this clone itself: Antigen specificity is unknown.

General study points: A cluster of highly shared sequence variants was likely a sequencing artifact.

Sequencing was done on a sample of PBMCs. This clonotype originated in a woman aged 60-75 years in good health and CMV-seronegative. The chain links TRBV28 to TRBJ1-2, with D hard to call. The CDR3 sequence: CAAGPKGYTF. CDR3 bases: TGTGCTGCAGGCCCCAAGGGCTACACCTTC.